Listed below are T cell receptor beta chains from one sample, sequenced in a study of T cells in Graves' hyperthyroidism and ophthalmopathy. TCRdb reprocessed the multiplex PCR reads with MiXCR, giving one entry per CDR3 protein. The table includes more than 500,000 distinct CDR3 sequences, just over 45% detected once. Material for sequencing was peripheral blood or thyroid tissue (not recorded which). These receptor sequences come from an adult woman with Graves' disease, either hyperthyroidism or ophthalmopathy (not recorded which). CDR3s include the opening cysteine and the closing phenylalanine or tryptophan. The D gene is left open where the match is weak. The size of a clone is reported for some rows only, either as once, few or many, or as a class for expanded clones.

V	size	J	length	D	DNA	CDR3
TRBV5-1	-	TRBJ1-1	14	-	TGCGCCAGCAGCCCCTACACCGGGAACACTGAAGCTTTCTTT	CASSPYTGNTEAFF
TRBV28	many	TRBJ1-1	12	-	TGTGCCAGCAGTTTGGGCTATGGCGAAGCTTTCTTT	CASSLGYGEAFF
TRBV9	few	TRBJ1-3	14	-	TGTGCCAGCAGCCCTCGGACGGAGGTTCACACCATATATTTT	CASSPRTEVHTIYF
TRBV7-9	-	TRBJ2-2	14	TRBD2	TGTGCCAGCAGCGTTAGCGGGGTCGTTTGGGAGCTGTTTTTT	CASSVSGVVWELFF
TRBV7-3	few	TRBJ1-1	13	-	TGTGCCAGCAGCCGGGACGGCCGGTACGAGGCTTTCTTT	CASSRDGRYEAFF
TRBV19	-	TRBJ1-2	16	-	TGTGCCAGTAAGTATCCAGGACAGTTGTTGTCCTATGGCTACACCTTC	CASKYPGQLLSYGYTF
TRBV25-1	many	TRBJ2-5	16	-	TGTGCCAGCAGCACCTCCAGCCGGGCACAGGGAGAGACCCAGTACTTC	CASSTSSRAQGETQYF
TRBV7-2	-	TRBJ2-1	14	TRBD2	TGTGCCAGCAGCGAAACTAGCGGGAGGTATGAGCAGTTCTTC	CASSETSGRYEQFF
TRBV10-3	-	TRBJ2-5	13	TRBD2	TGTGCAACACCGGGACTAATCCAAGAGACCCAGTACTTC	CATPGLIQETQYF
TRBV29-1	-	TRBJ2-2	12	-	TGCAGCGTTGATTTGGACACCGGGGAGCTGTTTTTT	CSVDLDTGELFF
TRBV20-1	-	TRBJ2-7	15	-	TGCAGTGCTAGAGACGGACAGAAAACCACCTACGAGCAGTACTTC	CSARDGQKTTYEQYF
TRBV12-3/TRBV12-4	-	TRBJ2-7	13	-	TGTGCCAGCAGCGGTTCAACTTCCTACGAGCAGTACTTC	CASSGSTSYEQYF
TRBV10-3	many	TRBJ2-5	12	-	TGTGCCATCAGTCGATTCCAAGAGACCCAGTACTTC	CAISRFQETQYF
TRBV7-9	-	TRBJ1-2	14	TRBD1	TGTGCCAGCAGTTTGGGACAGAATCAGGGTGGCTACACCTTC	CASSLGQNQGGYTF
TRBV5-1	many	TRBJ1-2	16	-	TGCGCCAGCAGCTTCCAACAGGGAGCTAGCGTTTACGGCTACACCTTC	CASSFQQGASVYGYTF
TRBV7-2	-	TRBJ2-7	14	TRBD1	TGTGCCAGCAGCTACAGACAGGGTACCTACGAGCAGTACTTC	CASSYRQGTYEQYF
TRBV5-1	many	TRBJ2-7	16	TRBD1	TGCGCCAGCAGCTTGGGTGGGACAGGGCTATCCTACGAGCAGTACTTC	CASSLGGTGLSYEQYF
TRBV7-6	-	TRBJ1-1	13	-	TGTGCCAGCAGCTTTGGTATAAACACTGAAGCTTTCTTT	CASSFGINTEAFF
TRBV7-2	few	TRBJ2-1	12	-	TGTGCCAGCAGCTTAGCTGGAAGGGAGCAGTTCTTC	CASSLAGREQFF
TRBV5-1	-	TRBJ1-2	15	TRBD1	TGTGCCAGCAGCAGACCGGGACAGGGGGCTGGTGGCTACACCTTC	CASSRPGQGAGGYTF
TRBV29-1	-	TRBJ1-6	14	TRBD1	TGCAGCGTCCTAGGGACAGGGGAAAATTCACCCCTCCACTTT	CSVLGTGENSPLHF
TRBV5-8	many	TRBJ2-2	15	-	TGTGCCAGCAGCTTGTCAACAGTGAACACCGGGGAGCTGTTTTTT	CASSLSTVNTGELFF
TRBV2	-	TRBJ1-3	16	TRBD1	TGTGCCAGCAGTGTGGGCAGGGGGGACTCTGGAAACACCATATATTTT	CASSVGRGDSGNTIYF
TRBV2	-	TRBJ1-2	14	-	TGTGCCAGCAGCCAGACGGACAGAAACTATGGCTACACCTTC	CASSQTDRNYGYTF
TRBV24-1	-	TRBJ2-1	13	-	TGTGCCACCAGTGAGGCCGGGGATCATGAGCAGTTCTTC	CATSEAGDHEQFF
TRBV5-4	-	TRBJ1-1	15	-	TGTGCCAGCAGCGCCGGGGGGGGGATGAACACTGAAGCTTTCTTT	CASSAGGGMNTEAFF